One and the same sample provided the 22 T cell receptor beta chains below, sequenced in a study of OX40 agonist ivuxolimab in advanced cancers. The method was immunoSEQ multiplex PCR; TCRdb's version includes in-frame clones alone and lacks a portion of them. The table includes tens of thousands of clones, about four fifths detected once. The sequenced sample was CD4+ or CD8+ T cells sorted from blood, obtained in a trial of the OX40 agonist ivuxolimab. The origin of the receptors is an adult with an advanced solid tumor such as melanoma, head and neck, liver or kidney cancer.

The rearrangement uses TRBV4-3 and TRBJ2-1; unclear D gene. The CDR3 sequence is 15 residues long. The germline CDR1 and CDR2 sequences are LGHNA and YSLEER. The V end lost 1 base, the J end lost 3 bases, and 10 bases lay between the germline ends. DNA of the CDR3: TGCGCCAGCAGCCAAGGGGTTACATTCTACAATGAGCAGTTCTTC. Its protein is CASSQGVTFYNEQFF.

This chain uses TRBV18 with TRBJ2-7, with a tentative D call TRBD1 (5 bases). The CDR3 has 14 residues. V lost 3 bases and J 1 base, leaving 10 bases between the germline ends. Germline V gene lookup returns CDR1 KGHSH and CDR2 LQKENI. CDR3 DNA sequence: TGTGCCAGCTCACCGCCAGCAGGGTCCTACGAGCAGTACTTC. This encodes CASSPPAGSYEQYF. Together with reference TRBV18 and TRBJ2-7, the CDR3 gives the full variable domain: NAGVMQNPRHLVRRRGQEARLRCSPMKGHSHVYWYRQLPEEGLKFMVYLQKENIIDESGMPKERFSAEFPKEGPSILRIQQVVRGDSAAYFCASSPPAGSYEQYFGPGTRLTVT.

The chain links TRBV11-3 to TRBJ2-1, with 11 nucleotides matching TRBD2. Looked up from germline, CDR1 is SGHNT and CDR2 is YENEEA. V lost 5 bases to trimming and J lost 6 bases; unmatched junction nucleotides: 6. CDR3 length: 15 amino acids. The DNA for the CDR3 is TGTGCCAGCAGCCAGACTAGCGGGGCGATCAATGAGCAGTTCTTC. Amino acid sequence: CASSQTSGAINEQFF.

The chain joins TRBV9 to TRBJ1-1; the D is unclear. V was shortened by 6 bases and J by 1 base, with 10 bases between the two germline ends. The germline V gene has CDR1 SGDLS and CDR2 YYNGEE. The CDR3 runs 13 residues. The CDR3 coding sequence is TGTGCCAGCACCGAGCGAGCGAACACTGAAGCTTTCTTT. It translates to CASTERANTEAFF.

V usage is TRBV7-2 and J usage is TRBJ2-1; D is uncertain. V lost 2 bases, J lost 11 bases, and 16 bases lay in between. Germline CDR1 reads SGHTA; CDR2 reads FQGNSA. The CDR3 has 14 residues. DNA of the CDR3: TGTGCCAGCAGCTTAACGGTGGGCCTCCTAAAGCAGTTCTTC. It yields the protein CASSLTVGLLKQFF.

The chain employs TRBV9 and TRBJ2-5; D ambiguous. With 0 bases removed from V and 5 bases from J, the gap between germline ends came to 17 bases. This CDR3 has 16 residues. CDR1 is SGDLS, CDR2 YYNGEE, per germline. The CDR3 spells CASSVGNGPQGETQYF. CDR3 DNA sequence: TGTGCCAGCAGCGTAGGTAACGGGCCGCAAGGGGAGACCCAGTACTTC.

V usage is TRBV9 and J usage is TRBJ2-3, with TRBD2 matching over 7 bases. The CDR3 covers 15 residues. The junction had 8 bases not matched to a gene; V was cut back by 4 bases and J by 3 bases. The germline V gene encodes CDR1 SGDLS and CDR2 YYNGEE. This chain's CDR3 is CASSTWTRRTDTQYF. The CDR3 DNA sequence: TGTGCCAGCAGCACATGGACTAGGAGGACAGATACGCAGTATTTT.

This chain joins TRBV19 and TRBJ1-5; TRBD1 matches 7 bases. V lost 6 bases to trimming and J lost 5 bases; unmatched junction nucleotides: 7. The CDR3 has 14 amino acids. From germline, CDR1 is LNHDA and CDR2 SQIVND (reference sequence). CDR3 protein: CASRLDRDDQPQHF. CDR3 nucleotides: TGTGCCAGTAGGCTTGACAGGGACGATCAGCCCCAGCATTTT.

This chain connects TRBV30 to TRBJ1-4, with D perhaps matching TRBD1 (5 bases). Germline V gives CDR1 GTSNPN, CDR2 SVGIG (reference sequence). V lost 4 bases and J lost 4, with 13 bases in between. This CDR3 has 14 amino acids. The CDR3 reads CAWNVGGFNEKLFF. The CDR3 DNA is TGTGCCTGGAATGTGGGGGGTTTTAATGAAAAACTGTTTTTT.

The gene calls are TRBV7-6 and TRBJ2-1; possibly TRBD2 for D (7 bases). V lost 5 bases and J lost 7, with 12 bases in between. Per germline, CDR1 SGHVS and CDR2 FNYEAQ. The CDR3 runs 13 residues. This CDR3 is CASSGGGGNEQFF. The CDR3 DNA is TGTGCCAGCAGCGGGGGAGGGGGGAATGAGCAGTTCTTC.

V is TRBV11-2 and J is TRBJ2-3; TRBD1 might be the D (6 bases). Trimming shortened V by 1 base and J by 4 bases, and 6 bases separated the two germline ends. The germline gives CDR1 SGHAT, CDR2 FQNNGV. The CDR3 runs 13 residues. CDR3 sequence: CASSLGGPDTQYF. DNA for the CDR3: TGTGCCAGCAGCTTAGGGGGGCCAGATACGCAGTATTTT.

This rearrangement joins TRBV14 to TRBJ1-1; D is uncertain. Germline values: CDR1 SGHDN, CDR2 FVKESK. This CDR3 comprises 13 residues. Trimming removed 0 bases at V and 0 bases at J, with 2 bases between. The chain's CDR3 is CASSQELNTEAFF. CDR3 coding DNA: TGTGCCAGCAGCCAAGAATTGAACACTGAAGCTTTCTTT.

The genes are TRBV2 and TRBJ1-6, with D maybe TRBD1 (5 bases). Germline assignment: CDR1 SNHLY and CDR2 FYNNEI. V was pared by 6 bases and J by 7 bases, with 7 bases between. This CDR3 is built from 12 residues. The CDR3 here is CASRGQNSPLHF. DNA of the CDR3: TGTGCCAGCAGGGGGCAAAATTCACCCCTCCACTTT.

This chain links TRBV9 with TRBJ2-1; TRBD2 agrees at 7 bases. J gave up 0 bases and V 4 bases, and 4 bases lay outside the gene matches. The length of the CDR3 is 15 residues. CDR1 and CDR2 from the germline V gene are SGDLS and YYNGEE. DNA for the CDR3: TGTGCCAGCAGCCCCGGGGGGACCTCCTACAATGAGCAGTTCTTC. Its protein is CASSPGGTSYNEQFF.

Only one count was recorded for this clone. The rearrangement uses TRBV6-6 and TRBJ1-4, with TRBD1 identical over 7 bases. There are 14 residues in the CDR3. V lost 5 bases and J lost 8; bases outside the gene matches: 8. The germline V gene encodes CDR1 MNHNY and CDR2 SVGAGI (reference sequence). DNA for the CDR3: TGTGCCAGCAGTAGAGGGGCAGGGGGGGAAAAACTGTTTTTT. Translating gives CASSRGAGGEKLFF.

The rearrangement joins TRBV6-5 to TRBJ1-6; D gene uncertain. This CDR3 region has 12 residues. Germline V gives CDR1 MNHEY, CDR2 SVGAGI. The V end was cut by 8 bases, the J end by 9 bases, with 11 bases between. The CDR3 DNA follows: TGTGCCAGCCGGCAAGCGCGTTCACCCCTCCACTTT. Its protein is CASRQARSPLHF.

V is TRBV5-1 and J is TRBJ1-2; D unresolved. V was trimmed by 0 bases and J by 2 bases, leaving 8 bases between them. The CDR3 runs 14 residues. Per germline, CDR1 SGHRS and CDR2 YFSETQ. The CDR3 is CASSLGGQNYGYTF. The CDR3 DNA is TGCGCCAGCAGCTTGGGGGGTCAGAACTATGGCTACACCTTC.

This chain joins TRBV19 and TRBJ2-1; D assignment may be TRBD1 or TRBD2 (5 bases each). The V gene lost 6 bases and the J gene lost 2 bases, with 14 bases spanning the gap. CDR1 LNHDA and CDR2 SQIVND come from the germline V gene (reference sequence). CDR3 size: 15 residues. As DNA, the CDR3 is TGTGCCAGTAGCTCGGGACGGGGTACCTACAATGAGCAGTTCTTC. It translates to CASSSGRGTYNEQFF. Full variable domain (rest looked up from reference TRBV19 and TRBJ2-1): DGGITQSPKYLFRKEGQNVTLSCEQNLNHDAMYWYRQDPGQGLRLIYYSQIVNDFQKGDIAEGYSVSREKKESFPLTVTSAQKNPTAFYLCASSSGRGTYNEQFFGPGTRLTVL.

This chain uses TRBV6-5 with TRBJ1-2; 11 bases are a match to TRBD1. CDR3 length equals 15 residues. From germline, CDR1 is MNHEY and CDR2 SVGAGI. V gave up 6 bases and J gave up 7 bases; unmatched junction bases: 10. CDR3 DNA: TGTGCCAGCAGGGACCGGGACAGGGGGTTCGCTGGCTACACCTTC. Its protein product is CASRDRDRGFAGYTF.

The CDR3 bases are TGTGCCAGCAGACCGACAGGGGAAGGCTACGAGCAGTACTTC. Translating it yields CASRPTGEGYEQYF. The chain couples TRBV27 to TRBJ2-7; TRBD1 matches 8 bases. CDR1 MNHEY and CDR2 SMNVEV come from the germline V gene (reference sequence). V lost 6 bases and J lost 3; bases outside the gene matches: 7. This CDR3 has 14 residues.

The chain links TRBV7-2 to TRBJ2-7; 9 bases align to TRBD1. The germline gives CDR1 SGHTA, CDR2 FQGNSA. Unmatched junction bases numbered 4, after V lost 1 base and J lost 0 bases. The CDR3 consists of 16 residues. CDR3 amino acids: CASSLGTGGLSYEQYF. The CDR3 DNA follows: TGTGCCAGCAGCTTAGGCACAGGGGGCCTCTCCTACGAGCAGTACTTC. Combining the CDR3 with reference TRBV7-2 and TRBJ2-7 gives the whole variable domain GAGVSQSPSNKVTEKGKDVELRCDPISGHTALYWYRQSLGQGLEFLIYFQGNSAPDKSGLPSDRFSAERTGGSVSTLTIQRTQQEDSAVYLCASSLGTGGLSYEQYFGPGTRLTVT.

With regard to this clone: Other nucleotide sequences from this sample produce the same CDR3. The chain combines TRBV6-5 with TRBJ2-5; maybe TRBD1 (5 bases). This CDR3 is built from 13 residues. Trimming removed 2 bases at V and 2 bases at J, with 6 bases between. Germline lookup yields CDR1 MNHEY and CDR2 SVGAGI. In nucleotides, the CDR3 is TGTGCCAGCAGTTACCAGGGTCAAGAGACCCAGTACTTC. Translating it yields CASSYQGQETQYF.